The 32 T cell receptor beta chains presented below share a single source sample, sequenced in a study of T cells in Graves' hyperthyroidism and ophthalmopathy. From RNA transcripts, TCR beta CDR3 regions were amplified. The study used the HTBI primer set for a first-round RT-PCR of the TCR CDR3. Using its own MiXCR run on the multiplex PCR reads, TCRdb lists one record per CDR3 protein. The sample lists about 510,000 distinct CDR3 sequences; 40% to 50% were seen once. Source material: peripheral blood or thyroid tissue (not recorded which). The receptors were gathered from an adult woman with Graves' disease, either hyperthyroidism or ophthalmopathy (not recorded which).

Many counts were recorded for this clonotype. V usage is TRBV20-1 and J usage is TRBJ1-5, with D possibly being TRBD1 (5 bases). Germline lookup yields CDR1 DFQATT and CDR2 SNEGSKA (reference sequence). The CDR3 is made up of 14 amino acids. The V and J ends lost 1 base and 2 bases respectively, with 9 bases between them. The CDR3: CSARVGVGNQPQHF. The CDR3 DNA reads TGCAGTGCTAGAGTGGGGGTGGGCAATCAGCCCCAGCATTTT.

Ten or more counts support this clonotype. The chain links TRBV10-1 to TRBJ2-2; TRBD1 might be the D (6 bases). Germline V gene sequence: CDR1 WNHNN, CDR2 SYGVQD (reference sequence). The CDR3 contains 15 residues. V shed 4 bases and J shed 4 bases, with 13 bases lying between them. The CDR3 sequence is CASSGGQRTTGELFF. CDR3 nucleotide sequence: TGCGCCAGCAGTGGGGGGCAGCGCACCACCGGGGAGCTGTTTTTT.

This clonotype was detected a few times. The CDR3 DNA is TGTGCCAGCAGTGCCCAAGGGATCGTGGGTGAAGCTTTCTTT. Translating it yields CASSAQGIVGEAFF. V gene TRBV25-1 combines with J gene TRBJ1-1, with unresolved D. CDR3 length: 14 amino acids. Between the trimmed V and J ends, which lost 4 bases and 7 bases, there was a span of 16 bases. The germline gives CDR1 MGHDK, CDR2 SYGVNS.

In its sample, this clonotype was seen many times. This sequence joins TRBV5-1 and TRBJ1-2; 7 bases are shared with TRBD1. Germline V CDR1 and CDR2: SGHRS, YFSETQ. J lost 10 bases, V lost 4 bases, and 10 bases had no gene match. The CDR3 runs 13 residues. CDR3 amino acids: CASSSLRGQPYTF. The CDR3 nucleotides read TGCGCCAGCAGCAGCTTAAGGGGGCAGCCCTACACCTTC.

As regards this clonotype: This CDR3 is missing its conserved last phenylalanine or tryptophan, likely due to a read error. The DNA is left out, because the CDR3 cannot be placed on it with certainty; the CDR3 is given as TCRdb lists it. The chain recombines TRBV20-1 with TRBJ1-1; the table's D call, TRBD1, has no DNA check behind it. Including both end residues, the CDR3 is 10 amino acids long. The germline V gene encodes CDR1 DFQATT and CDR2 SNEGSKA (reference sequence). CDR3 residues: CSASRGGRNY.

The chain carries TRBV7-2 and TRBJ1-6; 7 nucleotides match TRBD1. Germline V gene lookup returns CDR1 SGHTA and CDR2 FQGNSA. The J segment lost 9 bases and the V segment lost 3 bases, leaving 5 bases of the junction unmatched. The CDR3 consists of 14 residues. The CDR3 DNA reads as TGTGCCAGCAGCTTGGGGACAGACAGTTCACCCCTCCACTTT. It encodes CASSLGTDSSPLHF.

This clonotype showed up just a few times. The J gene is TRBJ2-7, the V gene TRBV6-1; 8 nucleotides line up with TRBD2. With 5 bases clipped from V and 1 base from J, the junction kept 10 bases outside the gene matches. From germline, CDR1 is MNHNS and CDR2 SASEGT. The CDR3 covers 16 residues. DNA for the CDR3: TGTGCCAGCAGTACGTCAGCGGGAGAAGCTTCCTACGAGCAGTACTTC. This codes for CASSTSAGEASYEQYF.

As for this clonotype: The missing conserved phenylalanine or tryptophan at the end of this CDR3 makes a read error likely. It is unclear where the CDR3 begins or ends on the DNA, so no DNA is shown, and the CDR3 is as TCRdb lists it. The genes are TRBV20-1 and TRBJ1-2. CDR1 and CDR2 from the germline V gene are DFQATT and SNEGSKA (reference sequence). 9 amino acids form the CDR3, both terminal residues included. The chain's CDR3 is CSARRGSSY.

The chain recombines TRBV7-9 with TRBJ1-2; D is perhaps TRBD1 (6 bases). The V end lost 5 bases, the J end lost 8 bases, and 18 bases lay between the germline ends. The CDR3 sequence is 14 residues long. Germline CDR1 and CDR2: SEHNR and FQNEAQ (reference sequence). The DNA of the CDR3 is TGTGCCAGCAGCATCGCGGGCCTCAGGGGCGGCTACACCTTC. Amino acid sequence: CASSIAGLRGGYTF.

This clonotype has at least ten counts. The V call is TRBV7-2, the J call TRBJ1-2; D may be TRBD1 (6 bases). V was pared by 4 bases and J by 7 bases, with 16 bases between. The CDR3 has 14 amino acids. CDR1 and CDR2 (germline): SGHTA, FQGNSA. CDR3 residues: CASSSKAEGVGYTF. CDR3 coding DNA: TGTGCCAGCAGCTCCAAGGCGGAGGGGGTTGGCTACACCTTC.

This chain uses TRBV5-1 with TRBJ2-5; the match to TRBD1 covers 10 bases. The CDR3 covers 15 residues. J was trimmed by 5 bases and V by 1 base; bases with no gene match: 5. Germline CDR1 SGHRS, CDR2 YFSETQ. The CDR3 DNA sequence: TGCGCCAGCAGCTTGCCGACAGGGGGCCGGGAGACCCAGTACTTC. Translated, it gives CASSLPTGGRETQYF. Looking up the rest from reference TRBV5-1 and TRBJ2-5 gives the full variable domain: KAGVTQTPRYLIKTRGQQVTLSCSPISGHRSVSWYQQTPGQGLQFLFEYFSETQRNKGNFPGRFSGRQFSNSRSEMNVSTLELGDSALYLCASSLPTGGRETQYFGPGTRLLVL.

This clonotype showed up just a few times. The V call is TRBV2, the J call TRBJ1-6; D may be TRBD1 (5 bases). There are 14 residues in the CDR3. V was clipped by 3 bases and J by 7 bases, with 10 bases between them. Germline lookup yields CDR1 SNHLY and CDR2 FYNNEI. The CDR3 region is CASSDSRDNSPLHF. CDR3 coding DNA: TGTGCCAGCAGTGACTCCCGGGACAATTCACCCCTCCACTTT.

This clonotype was counted only a few times. The chain couples TRBV13 to TRBJ2-7; a weak D match, TRBD2 (5 bases). The DNA end is more similar to TRBJ2-1, so the J call may be wrong. Germline CDR1 is PRHDT and CDR2 is FYEKMQ (reference sequence). The CDR3 has 15 residues. The CDR3 region has the DNA TGTGCCAGCAGCTTGTCATCGGGTCGGGGCAATGAGCAGTTCTTC. Amino acid sequence: CASSLSSGRGNEQFF.

The chain employs TRBV6-1 and TRBJ2-7; TRBD1 agrees at 7 bases. CDR3 length: 13 amino acids. The germline V gene encodes CDR1 MNHNS and CDR2 SASEGT. Losses at the gene ends were 11 bases for V and 1 base for J; bases not matched to a gene: 8. The CDR3 sequence: CASTGQMSYEQYF. CDR3 sequence (DNA): TGTGCCTCGACGGGACAGATGTCCTACGAGCAGTACTTC.

The chain couples TRBV20-1 to TRBJ2-5; 10 nucleotides line up with TRBD2. Per the germline V gene, CDR1 is DFQATT and CDR2 is SNEGSKA (reference sequence). The CDR3 runs 14 residues. J gave up 4 bases and V 5 bases, and 7 bases lay outside the gene matches. CDR3 nucleotide sequence: TGCAGTGCTTACCTTAGCGGGAGGTTAGAGACCCAGTACTTC. Translated: CSAYLSGRLETQYF.

This clonotype showed up just a few times. The chain links TRBV10-3 to TRBJ1-5, with no clear D. Trimming left V 10 bases short and J 0 bases short, with 10 bases between. Germline V gene sequence: CDR1 ENHRY, CDR2 SYGVKD. The CDR3 extends over 13 amino acids. The CDR3 is CATQSGSNQPQHF. The DNA of the CDR3 is TGTGCCACCCAATCCGGTAGCAATCAGCCCCAGCATTTT.

The J gene is TRBJ2-6, the V gene TRBV7-3, with D perhaps matching TRBD1 (5 bases). V was clipped by 5 bases and J by 4 bases, with 12 bases between them. This CDR3 is built from 15 residues. Germline values: CDR1 SGHTA, CDR2 FQGTGA. The CDR3 DNA sequence: TGTGCCAGCAGCCCAGCTGGGGCAGGGGCCAACGTCCTGACTTTC. Translating gives CASSPAGAGANVLTF.

There are many counts of this clonotype. V usage is TRBV12-3 or TRBV12-4 and J usage is TRBJ2-7, with 7 bases that match TRBD2. V shed 5 bases and J 2 bases; nucleotides not matched to a gene: 6. There are 14 residues in the CDR3. For the CDR3, the DNA is TGTGCCAGCAGTAACCCGGGACTAACCTACGAGCAGTACTTC. It is translated as CASSNPGLTYEQYF.

This chain joins TRBV20-1 and TRBJ1-1; D is uncertain. The CDR3 extends over 13 amino acids. Trimming took 6 bases from V and 5 from J, leaving 16 bases between them. CDR1 and CDR2 (germline): DFQATT, SNEGSKA (reference sequence). The CDR3, as DNA: TGCAGTGCCTATATCCCCAGGACTACTGAAGCTTTCTTT. Its protein product is CSAYIPRTTEAFF.

On this clonotype: One base away lies a much larger clone, so this may be a sequencing read error. J is TRBJ2-5 and V is TRBV12-3 or TRBV12-4; no firm D call. This CDR3 comprises 14 residues. CDR3 in DNA: TGTGCCAGCAGTTTAGAATTTGGTGCAGAGACCCAGTGCTTC. This gives the protein CASSLEFGAETQCF.

This clonotype was seen once. This chain links TRBV20-1 with TRBJ2-5; D remains unclear. The CDR3 is 14 amino acids. CDR1 DFQATT and CDR2 SNEGSKA come from the germline V gene (reference sequence). The V and J ends lost 1 base and 7 bases respectively, with 16 bases between them. For the CDR3, the DNA is TGCAGTGCTAGAGCCCTGGTGGTGGATGGGACCCAGTACTTC. This gives the protein CSARALVVDGTQYF.

There are a few counts of this clonotype. The chain combines TRBV28 with TRBJ1-3; D unclear. The CDR3 length is 16 residues. Per germline, CDR1 MDHEN and CDR2 SYDVKM. Trimming cost V 6 bases and J 0 bases, with 15 bases left between them. CDR3 coding DNA: TGTGCCAGCAGCCAATACGGGGTGAACTCTGGAAACACCATATATTTT. Encoded protein: CASSQYGVNSGNTIYF.

The chain joins TRBV20-1 to TRBJ2-7, with a possible D match to TRBD2 (5 bases). CDR1 DFQATT and CDR2 SNEGSKA come from the germline V gene (reference sequence). The CDR3 contains 13 residues. Deletions cut 5 bases from V and 4 bases from J, with 15 bases between. In DNA, the CDR3 is TGCAGTGCTCAGACCGCGGACTTATACGAGCAGTACTTC. The encoded protein is CSAQTADLYEQYF.

The chain recombines TRBV5-1 with TRBJ2-5, with 8 bases that match TRBD2. There are 15 residues in the CDR3. Germline CDR1 SGHRS, CDR2 YFSETQ. The ends lost 7 bases at V and 5 bases at J; junction bases unmatched: 13. CDR3 region: CASSQGLAGGETQYF. The CDR3 DNA follows: TGCGCCAGCTCCCAAGGGCTAGCGGGCGGTGAGACCCAGTACTTC.

This clonotype was seen more than once but under ten times. The chain combines TRBV2 with TRBJ1-6; D is possibly TRBD1 (5 bases). The germline V and J ends were trimmed by 6 bases and 8 bases, with 14 bases remaining between them. CDR1 is SNHLY and CDR2 is FYNNEI in the germline V gene. The CDR3 consists of 14 residues. CDR3 DNA: TGTGCCAGCAGGACCGGGACGTCGGATTCACCCCTCCACTTT. Translation: CASRTGTSDSPLHF.

The chain has TRBV7-2 and TRBJ2-7, with TRBD1 identical over 9 bases. Germline V gene data show CDR1 as SGHTA and CDR2 as FQGNSA. The V and J ends lost 4 bases and 1 base, in that order; junction bases with no gene match: 5. There are 15 residues in the CDR3. In DNA, the CDR3 is TGTGCCAGCAGCTCCCGACAGGGGGGTTCCTACGAGCAGTACTTC. It encodes CASSSRQGGSYEQYF.

In regard to this clonotype: It may be a read error: a sequence one base away is much more abundant. The chain is built from TRBV5-1 and TRBJ2-2; 8 bases match TRBD1. V dropped 2 bases and J dropped 0; count of bases not matched to a gene: 12. This CDR3 comprises 19 residues. The V gene's germline CDR1 is SGHRS and CDR2 YFSETQ. In DNA, the CDR3 is TGCGCCAGCAGCTTATCGACAGGGGTCCCCTCTTCGAACACCGGGGAGCTGTTTTTT. Its protein is CASSLSTGVPSSNTGELFF.

The CDR3 nucleotides read TGTGCCAGCAGCCTTGGGGGGAGTCAGGCTGAAGCTTTCTTT. Translated, it gives CASSLGGSQAEAFF. This chain links TRBV7-2 with TRBJ1-1; possible D gene TRBD1, 5 bases. The CDR3 loop spans 14 amino acids. Germline-derived CDR1 and CDR2 are SGHTA and FQGNSA. V was shortened by 5 bases and J by 6 bases, with 16 bases between the two germline ends. The complete variable domain, with remaining parts taken from reference TRBV7-2 and TRBJ1-1, reads GAGVSQSPSNKVTEKGKDVELRCDPISGHTALYWYRQSLGQGLEFLIYFQGNSAPDKSGLPSDRFSAERTGGSVSTLTIQRTQQEDSAVYLCASSLGGSQAEAFFGQGTRLTVV.

This rearrangement joins TRBV20-1 to TRBJ1-2, with 8 nucleotides matching TRBD1. After removal of 0 bases from V and 5 bases from J, the junction contained 5 bases not matched to a gene. This CDR3 comprises 14 residues. In germline, CDR1 is DFQATT, CDR2 SNEGSKA (reference sequence). In DNA, the CDR3 is TGCAGTGCTAGAGATCCGGACAGGGAGTATGGCTACACCTTC. Translation gives CSARDPDREYGYTF.

This clonotype was found many times. The chain employs TRBV5-4 and TRBJ1-4, with D maybe TRBD1 (5 bases). The CDR3 sequence is 13 residues long. CDR1 and CDR2 from the germline V gene are SGHNT and YYREEE (reference sequence). V was cut by 4 bases and J by 5 bases, with 9 bases left in between. The CDR3 spells CASSRDLNEKLFF. DNA for the CDR3: TGTGCCAGCAGCCGGGACCTAAATGAAAAACTGTTTTTT.

This clonotype was recorded at least ten times. The chain recombines TRBV20-1 with TRBJ1-5, with D perhaps matching TRBD1 (6 bases). The V end lost 0 bases, the J end lost 5 bases, and 14 bases lay between the germline ends. In germline, CDR1 is DFQATT, CDR2 SNEGSKA (reference sequence). The length of the CDR3 is 15 residues. CDR3 loop: CSARDQQGVDQPQHF. CDR3 in DNA: TGCAGTGCTAGAGATCAACAGGGCGTCGATCAGCCCCAGCATTTT.

This clonotype was seen at least ten times. V and J are TRBV29-1 and TRBJ2-2; D may be TRBD2 (6 bases). Trimming removed 8 bases from V and 4 bases from J, with 17 bases in between. This CDR3 is 14 amino acids long. CDR1 and CDR2 from the germline V gene are SQVTM and ANQGSEA. DNA of the CDR3: TGCAGCTTCCGGGTTGGAGGGGCCACCGGGGAGCTGTTTTTT. Translated: CSFRVGGATGELFF.